Each of the 17 T cell receptor beta chains below was sequenced from the same sample in a study of blood T cell repertoires in COVID-19. The protocol was immunoSEQ multiplex PCR, while the TCRdb copy is restricted to in-frame clones and leaves out a portion. The repertoire holds some 320,000 clones, with approximately 85% as singletons. Sequenced material: peripheral blood. The receptors stem from a human donor in a cohort sampled during active COVID-19.

This chain connects TRBV19 to TRBJ2-1; possible D gene TRBD1, 6 bases. V lost 3 bases to trimming and J lost 5 bases, with 8 bases between them. Germline lookup yields CDR1 LNHDA and CDR2 SQIVND (reference sequence). The CDR3 has 13 amino acids. The CDR3 DNA is TGTGCCAGTAGTATTCGGACAGACAATGAGCAGTTCTTC. Its protein product is CASSIRTDNEQFF.

The rearrangement links TRBV3-1 (or the pseudogene TRBV3-2) to TRBJ2-3; TRBD2 agrees at 14 bases. Losses at the gene ends were 1 base for V and 2 bases for J; bases not matched to a gene: 8. The CDR3 totals 19 residues. Germline loops: CDR1 LGHDT, CDR2 YNNKEL (reference sequence). CDR3 residues: CASSQGLAGGLWNTDTQYF. The CDR3 region has the DNA TGTGCCAGCAGCCAAGGACTAGCGGGGGGGCTATGGAACACAGATACGCAGTATTTT.

The chain is built from TRBV3-1 (or the pseudogene TRBV3-2) and TRBJ2-6, with a possible D match to TRBD2 (6 bases). This CDR3 has 16 residues. Germline V gene lookup returns CDR1 LGHDT and CDR2 YNNKEL (reference sequence). V dropped 0 bases and J dropped 4 bases, with 10 bases sitting between them. The DNA for the CDR3 is TGTGCCAGCAGCCAAGACACGGCGGGAGGGGCCAACGTCCTGACTTTC. It translates to CASSQDTAGGANVLTF.

Ten or more counts support this clone. The chain combines TRBV5-1 with TRBJ1-1; TRBD1 aligns across 8 bases. Germline assignment: CDR1 SGHRS and CDR2 YFSETQ. This CDR3 comprises 15 residues. V lost 0 bases and J lost 1; bases outside the gene matches: 2. The CDR3 nucleotides read TGCGCCAGCAGCTTGGTTGGGACAGGGAACACTGAAGCTTTCTTT. This encodes CASSLVGTGNTEAFF.

This clone was detected only a few times. The chain links TRBV24-1 to TRBJ1-5; 8 bases agree with TRBD1. This CDR3 spans 16 amino acids. Germline CDR1 is KGHDR and CDR2 is SFDVKD. With 4 bases clipped from V and 2 bases from J, the junction kept 6 bases outside the gene matches. The CDR3 DNA follows: TGTGCCACCAGTGACAGGACAGGGCGGCGCAATCAGCCCCAGCATTTT. Its translation: CATSDRTGRRNQPQHF.

The chain carries TRBV5-1 and TRBJ1-1; the match to TRBD1 covers 8 bases. There are 14 residues in the CDR3. The germline gives CDR1 SGHRS, CDR2 YFSETQ. The V gene end was trimmed by 7 bases and the J gene end by 4 bases; junction bases not matched to a gene: 9. CDR3 in amino acids: CASGQGRGGTEAFF. CDR3 sequence (DNA): TGCGCCAGCGGACAGGGCAGAGGTGGCACTGAAGCTTTCTTT.

This clone showed up just a few times. The genes are TRBV11-2 and TRBJ2-1; 12 nucleotides agree with TRBD1. Germline V gene lookup returns CDR1 SGHAT and CDR2 FQNNGV. The length of the CDR3 is 16 residues. J gave up 5 bases and V 4 bases, and 6 bases lay outside the gene matches. CDR3: CASSSIRDRGHNEQFF. In nucleotides, the CDR3 is TGTGCCAGCAGCTCTATCCGGGACAGGGGGCACAATGAGCAGTTCTTC. Combining the CDR3 with reference TRBV11-2 and TRBJ2-1 gives the whole variable domain EAGVAQSPRYKIIEKRQSVAFWCNPISGHATLYWYQQILGQGPKLLIQFQNNGVVDDSQLPKDRFSAERLKGVDSTLKIQPAKLEDSAVYLCASSSIRDRGHNEQFFGPGTRLTVL.

The chain recombines TRBV11-1 with TRBJ2-5; D may be TRBD2 (5 bases). V lost 1 base and J lost 5, with 11 bases in between. The CDR3 has 14 residues. CDR1 is SGHAT, CDR2 FQDESV, per germline (reference sequence). The CDR3 reads CASSLDAGPETQYF. The CDR3 nucleotides read TGTGCCAGCAGCTTAGACGCGGGCCCGGAGACCCAGTACTTC.

V gene TRBV7-6 combines with J gene TRBJ2-5; TRBD1 agrees at 8 bases. The CDR3 spans 16 residues. The germline gives CDR1 SGHVS, CDR2 FNYEAQ. Trimming took 0 bases from V and 4 from J; bases not matched to a gene: 7. The CDR3 coding sequence is TGTGCCAGCAGCTTAGCCCCCCAGGGGGCAGGAGAGACCCAGTACTTC. Translating it yields CASSLAPQGAGETQYF.

The chain combines TRBV7-8 with TRBJ2-5, with 7 bases aligning to TRBD1. Germline lookup yields CDR1 SGHVS and CDR2 FQNEAQ. After removal of 3 bases from V and 4 bases from J, the junction contained 2 bases not matched to a gene. CDR3 length: 13 amino acids. In DNA, the CDR3 is TGTGCCAGCAGCTTCTCAGGGGGAGAGACCCAGTACTTC. This gives the protein CASSFSGGETQYF.

This rearrangement joins TRBV5-1 to TRBJ1-6; D might be TRBD1 (6 bases). The CDR3 contains 16 residues. Trimming took off 5 bases at V and 1 base at J, with 13 bases between the two ends. Per germline, CDR1 SGHRS and CDR2 YFSETQ. In DNA, the CDR3 is TGCGCCAGCAGAAACAGGGAAGGGTCCTATAATTCACCCCTCCACTTT. Translating it yields CASRNREGSYNSPLHF.

This clone was seen a single time. The rearrangement links TRBV27 to TRBJ2-2; tentatively, D is TRBD2 (6 bases). The V gene lost 7 bases and the J gene lost 4 bases, with 22 bases spanning the gap. The CDR3 has 17 residues. Germline V gene data show CDR1 as MNHEY and CDR2 as SMNVEV (reference sequence). The CDR3: CASTSLSEGSGTGELFF. DNA for the CDR3: TGTGCCAGCACCTCTTTGTCGGAGGGTTCGGGCACCGGGGAGCTGTTTTTT.

This clone came up a few times. The chain uses TRBV7-9 and TRBJ2-7; 7 bases map to TRBD1. Germline lookup yields CDR1 SEHNR and CDR2 FQNEAQ (reference sequence). This CDR3 comprises 14 residues. J lost 2 bases, V lost 3 bases, and 4 bases had no gene match. CDR3 nucleotide sequence: TGTGCCAGCAGCTTCCCCGGACAGGCCTACGAGCAGTACTTC. Translated: CASSFPGQAYEQYF. The full variable domain, its missing parts supplied by reference TRBV7-9 and TRBJ2-7, is DTGVSQNPRHKITKRGQNVTFRCDPISEHNRLYWYRQTLGQGPEFLTYFQNEAQLEKSRLLSDRFSAERPKGSFSTLEIQRTEQGDSAMYLCASSFPGQAYEQYFGPGTRLTVT.

This clone was detected once. This rearrangement joins TRBV6-1 to TRBJ1-2; 8 bases are shared with TRBD1. The trim removed 4 bases at V and 0 bases at J, leaving 7 bases unmatched. Germline V gene data show CDR1 as MNHNS and CDR2 as SASEGT. The CDR3 totals 16 residues. CDR3 region: CASSATGTGANYGYTF. As DNA, the CDR3 is TGTGCCAGCAGTGCAACCGGGACAGGCGCTAACTATGGCTACACCTTC.

The V call is TRBV30, the J call TRBJ1-2; 8 bases are a match to TRBD1. This CDR3 has 15 amino acids. J gave up 6 bases and V 3 bases, and 12 bases lay outside the gene matches. Germline values: CDR1 GTSNPN, CDR2 SVGIG (reference sequence). The CDR3 DNA reads TGTGCCTGGAGCTGGGGGGCAGGGGGCGCGGATGGCTACACCTTC. Its protein is CAWSWGAGGADGYTF.

There are a few counts of this clone. This chain joins TRBV5-5 and TRBJ1-1, with TRBD1 matching 8 bases. CDR3 length equals 14 residues. Per germline, CDR1 SGHKS and CDR2 YYEKEE (reference sequence). J was trimmed by 7 bases and V by 3 bases; bases with no gene match: 8. The CDR3 DNA follows: TGTGCCAGCAGCTACTTACAGGGGGGAGGTGAAGCTTTCTTT. This codes for CASSYLQGGGEAFF. The full variable domain, its missing parts supplied by reference TRBV5-5 and TRBJ1-1, is DAGVTQSPTHLIKTRGQQVTLRCSPISGHKSVSWYQQVLGQGPQFIFQYYEKEERGRGNFPDRFSARQFPNYSSELNVNALLLGDSALYLCASSYLQGGGEAFFGQGTRLTVV.

The chain carries TRBV13 and TRBJ2-5; maybe TRBD2 (5 bases). Trimming removed 1 base from V and 1 base from J, with 7 bases in between. This CDR3 has 14 residues. The germline V gene has CDR1 PRHDT and CDR2 FYEKMQ (reference sequence). Here the CDR3 DNA reads TGTGCCAGCAGCTTAGAGGGAGCCCAAGAGACCCAGTACTTC. This codes for CASSLEGAQETQYF.